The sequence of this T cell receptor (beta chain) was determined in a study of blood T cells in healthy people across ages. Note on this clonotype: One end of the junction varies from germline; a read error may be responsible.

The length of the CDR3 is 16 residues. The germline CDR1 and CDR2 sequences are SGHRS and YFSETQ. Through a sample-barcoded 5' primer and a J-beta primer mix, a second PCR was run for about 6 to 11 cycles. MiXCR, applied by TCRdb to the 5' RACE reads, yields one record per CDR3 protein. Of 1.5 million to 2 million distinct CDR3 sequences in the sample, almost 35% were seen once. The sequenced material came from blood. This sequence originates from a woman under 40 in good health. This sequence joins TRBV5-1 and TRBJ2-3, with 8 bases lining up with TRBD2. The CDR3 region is CASSLGGRPSTDAQYF. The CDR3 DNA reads TGCGCCAGCAGCTTGGGCGGGAGGCCCAGCACAGATGCGCAGTATTTT.